This TCR beta chain was recovered during a study of patients and donors after allogeneic stem cell transplantation. This clonotype was counted only a few times. TCRdb passed the RT-PCR reads through MiXCR, listing each CDR3 protein once. The sample lists about 960,000 distinct CDR3 sequences, 18% occurring once. V dropped 3 bases and J dropped 4 bases, with 15 bases sitting between them. Germline CDR1 reads SGHDN; CDR2 reads FVKESK. CDR3 length: 16 residues. The V gene is TRBV14, the J gene TRBJ1-4; D is undetermined. This TCR was recovered from a human donor who was either an allogeneic HSCT recipient or a stem cell or donor lymphocyte infusion donor (not recorded which). It is not recorded whose cells these are; they may come from a transplant donor. Sequencing input: blood, either unsorted or a sorted T cell fraction (not recorded which). For the CDR3, the DNA is TGTGCCAGCAGCCAGGCCAGGAGGAGGATTAATGAAAAACTGTTTTTT. This gives the protein CASSQARRRINEKLFF.